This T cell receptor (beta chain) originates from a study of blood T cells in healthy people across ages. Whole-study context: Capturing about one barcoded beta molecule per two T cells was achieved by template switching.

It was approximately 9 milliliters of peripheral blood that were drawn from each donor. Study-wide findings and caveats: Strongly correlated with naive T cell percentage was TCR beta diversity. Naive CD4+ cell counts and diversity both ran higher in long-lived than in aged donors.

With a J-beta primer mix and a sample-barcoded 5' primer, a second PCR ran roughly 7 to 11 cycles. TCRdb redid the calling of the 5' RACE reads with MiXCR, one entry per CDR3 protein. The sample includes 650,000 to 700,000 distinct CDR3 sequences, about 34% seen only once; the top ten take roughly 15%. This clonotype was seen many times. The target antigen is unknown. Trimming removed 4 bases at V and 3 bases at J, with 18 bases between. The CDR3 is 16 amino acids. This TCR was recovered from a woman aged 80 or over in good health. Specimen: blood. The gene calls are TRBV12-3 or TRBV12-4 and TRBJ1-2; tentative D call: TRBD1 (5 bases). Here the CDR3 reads CASSSARRGLDYGYTF. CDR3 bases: TGTGCCAGCAGTTCCGCGAGGAGGGGATTAGACTATGGCTACACCTTC.